This passage covers 31 T cell receptor beta chains from one sample sequenced in a study of molecular identifiers for immune sequencing clone quantification. Using its own MiXCR run on the PCR reads, TCRdb lists one record per CDR3 protein. The data show around 320,000 distinct CDR3 sequences, with about a quarter seen just once and roughly 0.7% held by the top ten. Sequencing input: naive CD8+ T cells from blood, with Jurkat cell RNA spiked in. Subset specified: FACS-sorted CD8+CD4-CCR7+CD45RA+ naive T cells. These receptors came from a human donor in good health. Some libraries in this study had Jurkat cell RNA spiked in.

The V and J genes are TRBV19 and TRBJ2-2; D ambiguous. CDR1 and CDR2 (germline): LNHDA, SQIVND (reference sequence). The CDR3 covers 12 residues. V was cut by 1 base and J by 11 bases, with 8 bases left in between. CDR3 sequence reads: CASSIGLSELFF. The DNA for the CDR3 is TGTGCCAGTAGTATAGGGCTCTCCGAGCTGTTTTTT.

This clonotype was picked up a small number of times. This chain links TRBV12-5 with TRBJ2-7; a possible D gene is TRBD1 (6 bases). Germline loops: CDR1 LGHNT, CDR2 FRNRAP. This CDR3 has 15 residues. The V end lost 6 bases, the J end lost 2 bases, and 17 bases lay between the germline ends. The CDR3 DNA reads as TGTGCTAGTGGGGCCTGGGACACCAGTCCCTACGAGCAGTACTTC. This sequence encodes CASGAWDTSPYEQYF.

At least ten counts were recorded for this clonotype. The chain couples TRBV20-1 to TRBJ1-4, with D unclear. This CDR3 is 15 amino acids long. Looked up from germline, CDR1 is DFQATT and CDR2 is SNEGSKA (reference sequence). V was pared by 1 base and J by 3 bases, with 12 bases between. CDR3 sequence reads: CSARVPEEPNEKLFF. Written as DNA, the CDR3 is TGCAGTGCTAGAGTTCCAGAGGAGCCTAATGAAAAACTGTTTTTT.

This clonotype was found many times. The V and J genes are TRBV27 and TRBJ2-3; D tentatively reads TRBD1 or TRBD2 (5 bases each). CDR3 length equals 16 residues. V dropped 6 bases and J dropped 4 bases, with 20 bases sitting between them. The germline V gene has CDR1 MNHEY and CDR2 SMNVEV (reference sequence). CDR3 nucleotides: TGTGCCAGCAGCTCACTCGGGGCCAACGGACCAGATACGCAGTATTTT. This encodes CASSSLGANGPDTQYF.

The rearrangement links TRBV27 to TRBJ1-2, with a weak D call TRBD1 (5 bases). The CDR3 contains 18 residues. The germline V gene has CDR1 MNHEY and CDR2 SMNVEV (reference sequence). V shed 0 bases and J shed 1 base, with 18 bases lying between them. CDR3 sequence reads: CASSLSGAAINDNYGYTF. CDR3 coding DNA: TGTGCCAGCAGTTTATCAGGGGCCGCGATTAATGATAACTATGGCTACACCTTC.

Turning to this clonotype: A read error is possible here, since a much larger clone lies one base away. The chain has TRBV6-1 and TRBJ1-5, with unresolved D. The germline gives CDR1 MNHNS, CDR2 SASEGT. The CDR3 has 13 amino acids. DNA for the CDR3: TGTGCCAGCAGTGAATTCCCCAATCAGCCCCCGCATTTT. Translated, it gives CASSEFPNQPPHF.

This clonotype was recorded once. A much more abundant neighbour one base away suggests this may be a read error. V and J are TRBV5-6 and TRBJ2-7, with 12 bases aligning to TRBD2. CDR1 is SGHDT and CDR2 is YYEEEE in the germline V gene. The CDR3 sequence is 16 residues long. CDR3: CAGSDPTSGGSYEQYF. For the CDR3, the DNA is TGTGCCGGCAGCGACCCGACTAGCGGGGGATCCTACGAGCAGTACTTC. The whole variable domain, filled in from reference TRBV5-6 and TRBJ2-7, reads DAGVTQSPTHLIKTRGQQVTLRCSPKSGHDTVSWYQQALGQGPQFIFQYYEEEERQRGNFPDRFSGHQFPNYSSELNVNALLLGDSALYLCAGSDPTSGGSYEQYFGPGTRLTVT.

The rearrangement links TRBV18 to TRBJ1-2; 9 bases fit TRBD1. Per the germline V gene, CDR1 is KGHSH and CDR2 is LQKENI. The trim removed 6 bases at V and 3 bases at J, leaving 17 bases unmatched. CDR3 length: 18 residues. The CDR3 loop reads CASSQLGTGMGEDYGYTF. The CDR3 DNA follows: TGTGCCAGCTCTCAACTCGGGACAGGGATGGGAGAGGACTATGGCTACACCTTC.

The chain is built from TRBV4-3 and TRBJ2-7; possibly TRBD2 for D (7 bases). CDR1 is LGHNA, CDR2 YSLEER, per germline. Trimming left V 0 bases short and J 4 bases short, with 16 bases between. The length of the CDR3 is 16 residues. The CDR3 DNA is TGCGCCAGCAGCCAAGATCTTGGACGGGGGGCTTACGAGCAGTACTTC. The encoded protein is CASSQDLGRGAYEQYF.

The DNA for the CDR3 is TGTGCCAGCAACTTCGGCACCGGGGAGCTGTTTTTT. Protein product: CASNFGTGELFF. The chain combines TRBV9 with TRBJ2-2; no reliable D call. This CDR3 has 12 residues. CDR1 is SGDLS, CDR2 YYNGEE, per germline. Trimming shortened V by 6 bases and J by 4 bases, and 7 bases separated the two germline ends.

To note about this clonotype: This clone may be a read error of a much larger clone one base away. The DNA for the CDR3 is TGTGCCAGCAGCTACCGGGGCGTCCGCGGGGAGCAGTTCTTC. Translation: CASSYRGVRGEQFF. This sequence joins TRBV28 and TRBJ2-1; D assignment may be TRBD1 or TRBD2 (5 bases each). V was trimmed by 6 bases and J by 10 bases, leaving 19 bases between them. The CDR3 is 14 residues long. Per the germline V gene, CDR1 is MDHEN and CDR2 is SYDVKM.

The rearrangement links TRBV3-1 to TRBJ1-1; tentatively, D is TRBD1 (6 bases). Looked up from germline, CDR1 is LGHDT and CDR2 is YNNKEL (reference sequence). Trimming removed 0 bases from V and 5 bases from J, with 13 bases in between. CDR3 length: 15 amino acids. CDR3 sequence reads: CASSQDVPRGTEAFF. CDR3 sequence (DNA): TGTGCCAGCAGCCAAGACGTGCCAAGGGGGACTGAAGCTTTCTTT.

This clonotype showed up just a few times. The chain couples TRBV6-2 or TRBV6-3 to TRBJ2-7; no reliable D call. The germline CDR1 and CDR2 sequences are MNHEY and SVGEGT. V was pared by 6 bases and J by 2 bases, with 14 bases between. CDR3 size: 14 residues. The CDR3 DNA sequence: TGTGCCAGCAGACTGGACGGGTTTCCCTACGAGCAGTACTTC. Translated, it gives CASRLDGFPYEQYF.

This clonotype was recorded at least ten times. The chain carries TRBV7-9 and TRBJ2-2; no clear D gene. The CDR3 extends over 12 amino acids. CDR1 SEHNR and CDR2 FQNEAQ come from the germline V gene (reference sequence). The V and J ends lost 5 bases and 10 bases respectively, with 11 bases between them. CDR3 sequence (DNA): TGTGCCAGCAGCCCCCGAGTAGCGGAGCTGTTTTTT. Encoded protein: CASSPRVAELFF.

This clonotype was observed a handful of times. The gene calls are TRBV20-1 and TRBJ2-6; D is unclear. CDR1 DFQATT and CDR2 SNEGSKA come from the germline V gene (reference sequence). Trimming pared 4 bases from V and 3 bases from J, leaving 4 bases between. The CDR3 loop spans 12 amino acids. The chain's CDR3 is CSATGGANVLTF. The DNA of the CDR3 is TGCAGTGCTACTGGTGGGGCCAACGTCCTGACTTTC.

This clonotype was seen many times. The chain recombines TRBV7-9 with TRBJ2-2; unclear D gene. V was clipped by 5 bases and J by 1 base, with 11 bases between them. The length of the CDR3 is 15 residues. CDR1 is SEHNR and CDR2 is FQNEAQ in the germline V gene (reference sequence). CDR3 sequence reads: CASSVDGENTGELFF. CDR3 coding DNA: TGTGCCAGCAGCGTCGACGGAGAGAACACCGGGGAGCTGTTTTTT. The variable domain in full, completed from reference TRBV7-9 and TRBJ2-2, reads DTGVSQNPRHKITKRGQNVTFRCDPISEHNRLYWYRQTLGQGPEFLTYFQNEAQLEKSRLLSDRFSAERPKGSFSTLEIQRTEQGDSAMYLCASSVDGENTGELFFGEGSRLTVL.

The chain uses TRBV13 and TRBJ2-1, with 9 bases fitting TRBD2. J lost 2 bases, V lost 1 base, and 3 bases had no gene match. CDR3 size: 16 residues. The germline gives CDR1 PRHDT, CDR2 FYEKMQ (reference sequence). The CDR3 sequence: CASSLVRGGTYNEQFF. CDR3 sequence (DNA): TGTGCCAGCAGCTTAGTGCGGGGGGGGACCTACAATGAGCAGTTCTTC.

The chain is built from TRBV5-1 and TRBJ2-1; the match to TRBD2 covers 14 bases. Trimming cost V 3 bases and J 5 bases; bases outside gene matches: 1. The CDR3 length is 15 residues. From germline, CDR1 is SGHRS and CDR2 YFSETQ. CDR3 sequence: CASSWTSGGHNEQFF. The CDR3 DNA reads TGCGCCAGCAGCTGGACTAGCGGGGGGCACAATGAGCAGTTCTTC.

Of note for this clonotype: As the CDR3 is not closed by the conserved phenylalanine or tryptophan, this likely results from a read error. The chain couples TRBV29-1 to TRBJ1-1; D gene ambiguous. This CDR3 comprises 11 residues. Germline CDR1 is SQVTM and CDR2 is ANQGSEA. The V end was cut by 4 bases, the J end by 0 bases, with 3 bases between. This chain's CDR3 is CSVVVNTEAFL. The CDR3, as DNA: TGCAGCGTTGTTGTGAACACTGAAGCTTTCCTT.

A remark on this clonotype: A much larger clone sits a single nucleotide away, making a read error possible. The chain carries TRBV19 and TRBJ2-5; D is undetermined. From germline, CDR1 is LNHDA and CDR2 SQIVND (reference sequence). CDR3 length equals 13 residues. The CDR3 is CASSIVSQGTQYF. The CDR3 region has the DNA TGTGCCAGTAGTATAGTGAGTCAAGGGACCCAGTACTTC.

This clonotype showed up many times. The chain has TRBV19 and TRBJ1-1; a possible D gene is TRBD1 (6 bases). The length of the CDR3 is 15 residues. The germline CDR1 and CDR2 sequences are LNHDA and SQIVND (reference sequence). V shed 1 base and J shed 1 base, with 10 bases lying between them. The CDR3 spells CASSIVSTGNTEAFF. CDR3 DNA: TGTGCCAGTAGTATAGTTTCGACAGGGAACACTGAAGCTTTCTTT.

At least ten counts were recorded for this clonotype. The V and J genes are TRBV7-9 and TRBJ2-5; 7 nucleotides line up with TRBD2. CDR1 is SEHNR and CDR2 is FQNEAQ in the germline V gene (reference sequence). Trimming at V came to 0 bases and at J to 1 base, leaving 5 bases not matched to a gene. CDR3 length: 16 residues. The CDR3, as DNA: TGTGCCAGCAGCTTAGCGGGAGGGCCCGCCCAAGAGACCCAGTACTTC. Residues: CASSLAGGPAQETQYF.

Remarks on this clonotype: A much larger clone lies a single base off, so this may be a read error. This chain's CDR3 is CASSLASGYNEAFF. The CDR3 DNA follows: TGTGCCAGCAGCTTGGCTTCGGGGTACAATGAAGCTTTCTTT. This chain joins TRBV5-6 and TRBJ1-1; D gene ambiguous. The germline V and J ends were trimmed by 0 bases and 7 bases, with 13 bases remaining between them. The V gene's germline CDR1 is SGHDT and CDR2 YYEEEE. The CDR3 sequence is 14 residues long.

This clonotype was found many times. V and J are TRBV2 and TRBJ2-7, with a possible D match to TRBD2 (6 bases). From germline, CDR1 is SNHLY and CDR2 FYNNEI. This CDR3 is built from 15 residues. Between the trimmed V and J ends, which lost 4 bases and 0 bases, there was a span of 13 bases. The CDR3 sequence: CASSGGSGSSYEQYF. The CDR3 bases are TGTGCCAGCAGTGGCGGTAGCGGAAGCTCCTACGAGCAGTACTTC.

As to this clonotype: This could be a read error, since a much larger clone is one nucleotide away. This is likely a read error, given that the CDR3 carries no conserved phenylalanine or tryptophan at its end. J is TRBJ2-5 and V is TRBV7-2; 7 positions match TRBD2. CDR1 is SGHTA, CDR2 FQGNSA, per germline. The CDR3 loop spans 16 amino acids. V gave up 5 bases and J gave up 2 bases; unmatched junction bases: 11. DNA for the CDR3: TGTGCCAGCAGCCCCACCGGAGCGGGGCCACAAGAGACCCAGTACCTC. Translation: CASSPTGAGPQETQYL.

Concerning this clonotype: A read error may explain this, as a much larger clone is one base away. The chain links TRBV7-8 to TRBJ1-2; unclear D gene. Germline CDR1 is SGHVS and CDR2 is FQNEAQ. Trimming stripped 5 bases from V and 8 bases from J, with 18 bases between. This CDR3 is built from 14 residues. CDR3 nucleotides: TGTGCCAGCAGCCCGCTCGGGGTTCCCTTCGGCTACACCTTC. Protein product: CASSPLGVPFGYTF.

This clonotype turned up a few times. The gene calls are TRBV4-3 and TRBJ2-3, with 10 bases lining up with TRBD1. V trimming: 0 bases; J trimming: 4 bases; junction bases outside the gene matches: 1. The germline V gene has CDR1 LGHNA and CDR2 YSLEER. The CDR3 extends over 15 amino acids. The CDR3 DNA sequence: TGCGCCAGCAGCCAAGATGACAGGGGGCCAGATACGCAGTATTTT. Translated, it gives CASSQDDRGPDTQYF.

This clonotype appeared a single time. A read error is possible here, since a much larger clone lies one base away. V and J are TRBV7-2 and TRBJ2-3, with D possibly matching TRBD2 (5 bases). With 1 base removed from V and 6 bases from J, the gap between germline ends came to 8 bases. The CDR3 contains 13 residues. CDR1 and CDR2 (germline): SGHTA, FQGNSA. CDR3 sequence (DNA): TGTGCCAGCAGCTTAGGGGAGCCTGATACGCAGTATTTT. Its protein product is CASSLGEPDTQYF.

Ten or more counts support this clonotype. The rearrangement joins TRBV27 to TRBJ1-1, with D uncertain. Trimming pared 1 base from V and 1 base from J, leaving 7 bases between. This CDR3 region has 14 residues. Germline loops: CDR1 MNHEY, CDR2 SMNVEV (reference sequence). The CDR3 sequence is CASSLYGPNTEAFF. As DNA, the CDR3 is TGTGCCAGCAGTTTATACGGGCCGAACACTGAAGCTTTCTTT.

This clonotype was seen ten or more times. The chain couples TRBV4-1 to TRBJ2-3; 7 nucleotides match TRBD2. The CDR3 totals 16 residues. Germline CDR1 and CDR2: MGHRA and YSYEKL. V lost 0 bases, J lost 2 bases, and 5 bases stayed unmatched. Here the CDR3 DNA reads TGCGCCAGCAGCCAAGAAAGACTAGCCATCACAGATACGCAGTATTTT. As protein: CASSQERLAITDTQYF.

This clonotype was counted a few times. The genes are TRBV3-1 and TRBJ2-1; 11 bases fit TRBD2. With 2 bases clipped from V and 6 bases from J, the junction kept 9 bases outside the gene matches. Germline V gives CDR1 LGHDT, CDR2 YNNKEL (reference sequence). The length of the CDR3 is 17 residues. CDR3 sequence (DNA): TGTGCCAGCAGCCAAAGAGTAGCGGGAGGGCCCCCCAATGAGCAGTTCTTC. It specifies CASSQRVAGGPPNEQFF.